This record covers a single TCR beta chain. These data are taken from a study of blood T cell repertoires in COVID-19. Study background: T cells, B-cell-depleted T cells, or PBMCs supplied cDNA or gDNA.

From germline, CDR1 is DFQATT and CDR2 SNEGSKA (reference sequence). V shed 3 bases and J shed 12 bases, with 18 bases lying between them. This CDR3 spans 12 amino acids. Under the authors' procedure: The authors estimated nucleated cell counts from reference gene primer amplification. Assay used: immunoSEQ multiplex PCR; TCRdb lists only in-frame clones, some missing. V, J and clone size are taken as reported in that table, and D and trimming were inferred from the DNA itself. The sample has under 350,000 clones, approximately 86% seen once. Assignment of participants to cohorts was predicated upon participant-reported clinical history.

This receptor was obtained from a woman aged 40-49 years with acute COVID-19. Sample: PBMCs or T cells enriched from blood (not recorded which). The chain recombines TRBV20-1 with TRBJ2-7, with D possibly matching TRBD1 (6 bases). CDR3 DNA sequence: TGCAGTGCTAGTTCCCGGCACAGGGTTTTGTACTTC. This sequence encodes CSASSRHRVLYF.